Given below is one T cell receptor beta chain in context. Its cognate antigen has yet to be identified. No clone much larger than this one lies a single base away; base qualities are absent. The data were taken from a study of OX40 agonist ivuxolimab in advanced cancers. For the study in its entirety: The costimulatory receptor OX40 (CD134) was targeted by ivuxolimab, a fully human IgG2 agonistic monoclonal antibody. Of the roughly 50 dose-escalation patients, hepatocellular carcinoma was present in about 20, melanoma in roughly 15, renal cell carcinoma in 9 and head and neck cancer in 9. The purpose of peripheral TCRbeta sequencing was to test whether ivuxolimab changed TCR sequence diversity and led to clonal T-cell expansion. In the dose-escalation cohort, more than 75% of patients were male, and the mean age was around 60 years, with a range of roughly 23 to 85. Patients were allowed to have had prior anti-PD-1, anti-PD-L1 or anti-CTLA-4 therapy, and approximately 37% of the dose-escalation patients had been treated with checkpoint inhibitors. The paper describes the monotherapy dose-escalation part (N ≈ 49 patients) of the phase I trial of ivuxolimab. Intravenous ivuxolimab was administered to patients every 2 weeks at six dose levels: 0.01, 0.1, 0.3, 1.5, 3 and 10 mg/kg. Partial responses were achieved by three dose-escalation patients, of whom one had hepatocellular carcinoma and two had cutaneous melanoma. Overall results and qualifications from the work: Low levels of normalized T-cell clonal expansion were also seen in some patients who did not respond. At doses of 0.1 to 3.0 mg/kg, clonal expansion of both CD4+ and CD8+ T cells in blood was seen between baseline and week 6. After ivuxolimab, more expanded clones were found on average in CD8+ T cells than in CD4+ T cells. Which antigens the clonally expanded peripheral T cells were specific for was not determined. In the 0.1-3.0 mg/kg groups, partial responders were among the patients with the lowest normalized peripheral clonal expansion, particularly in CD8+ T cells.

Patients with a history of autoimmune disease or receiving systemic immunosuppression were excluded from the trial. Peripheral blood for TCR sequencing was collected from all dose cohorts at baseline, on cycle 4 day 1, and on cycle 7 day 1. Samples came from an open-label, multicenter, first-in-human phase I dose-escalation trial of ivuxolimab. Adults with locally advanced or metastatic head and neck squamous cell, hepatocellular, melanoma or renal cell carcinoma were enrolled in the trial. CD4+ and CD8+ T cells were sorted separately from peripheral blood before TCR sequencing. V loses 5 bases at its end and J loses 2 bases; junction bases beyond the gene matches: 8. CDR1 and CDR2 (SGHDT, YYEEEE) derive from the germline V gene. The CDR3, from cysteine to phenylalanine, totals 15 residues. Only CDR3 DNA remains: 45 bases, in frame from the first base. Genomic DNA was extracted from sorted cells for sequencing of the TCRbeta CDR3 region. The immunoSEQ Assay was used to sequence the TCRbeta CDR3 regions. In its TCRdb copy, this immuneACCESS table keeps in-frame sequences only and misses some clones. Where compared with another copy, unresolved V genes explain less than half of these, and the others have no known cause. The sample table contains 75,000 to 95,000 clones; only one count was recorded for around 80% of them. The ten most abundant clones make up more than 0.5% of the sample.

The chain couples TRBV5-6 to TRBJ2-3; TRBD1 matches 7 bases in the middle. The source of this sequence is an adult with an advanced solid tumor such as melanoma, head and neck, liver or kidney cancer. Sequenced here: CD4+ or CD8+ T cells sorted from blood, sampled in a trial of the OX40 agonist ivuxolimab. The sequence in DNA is TGTGCCAGCAGTCCAGGACAGGTCAACACAGATACGCAGTATTTT. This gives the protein CASSPGQVNTDTQYF.